This T cell receptor (beta chain) appears in the sequencing data of a study of blood T cell repertoires in COVID-19. Whole-study context: Both acute and convalescent COVID-19 samples were obtained from the United States, Italy and Spain.

Germline CDR1 is SNHLY and CDR2 is FYNNEI. V lost 4 bases, J lost 9 bases, and 6 bases stayed unmatched. This CDR3 is 14 amino acids long. Per the authors' pipeline: Scientists estimated how many nucleated cells there were by amplifying reference gene primers. The protocol was immunoSEQ multiplex PCR, while the TCRdb copy is restricted to in-frame clones and leaves out a portion. V and J calls and clone size are copied from that table; D and trimming were computed from the DNA. The sample yields roughly 74,000 clones, about 86% seen once. The receptor was derived from a woman aged 80 or older with active or convalescent COVID-19. Source material: peripheral blood. This rearrangement joins TRBV2 to TRBJ2-1; 10 bases align to TRBD2. The CDR3 DNA reads TGTGCCAGCAGTGCCGGGACTAGCGAGTCTGAGCAGTTCTTC. It codes for CASSAGTSESEQFF.